The entry below gives a single TCR beta chain sequence along with its context. No antigen is known for it. In the authors' methods: ImmunoSEQ output held junction-only sequences without quality scores, so filtering differed. The table came from immunoSEQ multiplex PCR; TCRdb's copy has only in-frame clones and leaves some out. The V and J calls and clone size come from that table; D and trimming were worked out from the DNA. This sample has some 1 million clones; more than 65% occur once, and the top ten carry around 1.4%. The data originate from a study of shared clonotypes between healthy human individuals. Background on the study: Per-donor plates numbered three CD4 naive, three CD4 memory, two CD8 naive and one CD8 memory.

The CDR3 is 16 residues long. The germline gives CDR1 LNHDA, CDR2 SQIVND (reference sequence). The trim removed 0 bases at V and 3 bases at J, leaving 5 bases unmatched. Study-level points and caveats: Only a few donors were included, so the genetic and exposure-history diversity represented was limited.

This receptor was obtained from a man younger than 35 in good health. This chain links TRBV19 with TRBJ2-7; 10 nucleotides line up with TRBD1. The sequencing sample was made of memory CD4+ T cells sorted from blood. Subset given: CD45RA-negative fraction. The DNA for the CDR3 is TGTGCCAGTAGTATAGATTGGACAGGGGGGGTCTACGAGCAGTACTTC. Protein: CASSIDWTGGVYEQYF.